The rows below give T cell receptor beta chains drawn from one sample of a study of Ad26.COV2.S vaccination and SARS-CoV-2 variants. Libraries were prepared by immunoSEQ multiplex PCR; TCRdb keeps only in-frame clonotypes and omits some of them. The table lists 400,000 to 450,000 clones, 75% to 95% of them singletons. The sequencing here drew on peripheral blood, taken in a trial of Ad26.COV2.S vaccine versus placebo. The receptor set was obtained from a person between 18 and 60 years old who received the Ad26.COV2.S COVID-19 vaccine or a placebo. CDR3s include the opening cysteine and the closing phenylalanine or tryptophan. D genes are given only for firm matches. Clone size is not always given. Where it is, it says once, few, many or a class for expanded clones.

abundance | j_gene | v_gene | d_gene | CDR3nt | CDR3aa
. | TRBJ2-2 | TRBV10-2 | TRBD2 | TGCGCCCGCAGGGGCCCGGGTCGGACTAGCGTTTTCGGGGAGCTGTTTTTT | CARRGPGRTSVFGELFF
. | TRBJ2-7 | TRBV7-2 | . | TGTGCCAGCAGCTTAGGATGGGAACTTCTCAACTACGAGCAGTACTTC | CASSLGWELLNYEQYF
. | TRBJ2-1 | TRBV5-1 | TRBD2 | TGCGCCAGCAGCGCGGGACTAGCGTTCAATGAGCAGTTCTTC | CASSAGLAFNEQFF
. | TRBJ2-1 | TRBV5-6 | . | TGTGCCAGCAGCTTGGTTAGGAGTCTCCATGAGCAGTTCTTC | CASSLVRSLHEQFF
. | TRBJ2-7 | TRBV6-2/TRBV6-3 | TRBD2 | TGTGCCAGCAGTTACCGGCGAGCGGGAACTCTAGGCGAGCAGTACTTC | CASSYRRAGTLGEQYF
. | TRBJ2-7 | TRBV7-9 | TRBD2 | TGTGCCAGCAGCTTAAGAGCGGGAGGGGAACACGAGCAGTACTTC | CASSLRAGGEHEQYF
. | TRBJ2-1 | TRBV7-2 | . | TGTGCCAGCAGCTCTTGGGGAGGACAGTACGATGAGCAGTTCTTC | CASSSWGGQYDEQFF
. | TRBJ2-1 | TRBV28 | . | TGTGCCAGCAACCAGGGGAGAGGGAAGAATGAGCAGTTCTTC | CASNQGRGKNEQFF
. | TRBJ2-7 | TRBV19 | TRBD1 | TGTGCCAGTAGGGATACAGGGGGTTCTTCTTCCGAGCAGTACTTC | CASRDTGGSSSEQYF
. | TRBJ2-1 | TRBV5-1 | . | TGCGCCAGCAGCTTGACGGGGAATGAGCAGTTCTTC | CASSLTGNEQFF
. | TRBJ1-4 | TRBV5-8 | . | TGTGCCAGCAGCCATGGACAGCTTGCAACTAATGAAAAACTGTTTTTT | CASSHGQLATNEKLFF
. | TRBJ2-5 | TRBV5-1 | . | TGCGCCAGCAGCTTGGGTCGGGGTCGAGAGACCCAGTACTTC | CASSLGRGRETQYF
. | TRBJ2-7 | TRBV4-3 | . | TGCGCCAGCAGCCAAGACAGGGGCGAGCAGTACTTC | CASSQDRGEQYF
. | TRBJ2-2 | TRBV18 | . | TGTGCCAGCTCACCACTCGGGACCTCCACCGGGGAGCTGTTTTTT | CASSPLGTSTGELFF
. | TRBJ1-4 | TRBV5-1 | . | TGCGCCAGCAGCCCGCGACAGCTACCAACTAATGAAAAACTGTTTTTT | CASSPRQLPTNEKLFF
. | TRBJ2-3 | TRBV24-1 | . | TGTGCCACCAGTGACCTTGGGACGGAGGGAACAGATACGCAGTATTTT | CATSDLGTEGTDTQYF
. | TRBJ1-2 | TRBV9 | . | TGTGCCAGCAGCGTAGGGGGTTACTATGGCTACACCTTC | CASSVGGYYGYTF
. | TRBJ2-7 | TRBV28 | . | TGTGCCAGCATAGGGGTAGGTGGCTCCGAGCAGTACTTC | CASIGVGGSEQYF
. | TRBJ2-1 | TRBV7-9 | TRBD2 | TGTGCCAGCAGCATCCGTCTAGCGGCTGGCTACAATGAGCAGTTCTTC | CASSIRLAAGYNEQFF
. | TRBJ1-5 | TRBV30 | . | TGTGCCTGGGCGAGCTCGAGGCAGCCCCAGCATTTT | CAWASSRQPQHF
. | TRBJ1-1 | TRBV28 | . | TGTGCCAGCAGTCTCCGGGAGGTCCTGCCGGAAGCTTTCTTT | CASSLREVLPEAFF
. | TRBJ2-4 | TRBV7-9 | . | TGTGCCAGCAGCCCCGACCAGAGGCTTTTCAAAAACATTCAGTACTTC | CASSPDQRLFKNIQYF
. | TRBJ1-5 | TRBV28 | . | TGTGCCAGCACGAATTCGGGCCAATTTTTACCCCAGCATTTT | CASTNSGQFLPQHF
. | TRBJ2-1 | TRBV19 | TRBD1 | TGTGCCAGTAGTCCCGGACAGGGGTCACCTCCATACACCTACAATGAGCAGTTCTTC | CASSPGQGSPPYTYNEQFF
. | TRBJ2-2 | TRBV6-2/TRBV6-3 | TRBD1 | TGTGCCAGCAGTCGGCCCGGGACAGGGAGCACCGGGGAGCTGTTTTTT | CASSRPGTGSTGELFF
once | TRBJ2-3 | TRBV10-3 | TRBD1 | TGTGCCATCAGCGCAGGGACAGGGGGTACAGATACGCAGTATTTT | CAISAGTGGTDTQYF
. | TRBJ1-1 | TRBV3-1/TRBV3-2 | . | TGTGCCAGCAGCCAACAGAGGGGAGACACTGAAGCTTTCTTT | CASSQQRGDTEAFF
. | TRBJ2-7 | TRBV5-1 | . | TGCGCCAGCAGCCCCAATACAGGGAAAAGCTCCTACGAGCAGTACTTC | CASSPNTGKSSYEQYF
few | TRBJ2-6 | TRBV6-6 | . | TGTGCCAGCAGTGTTCAGGGCTCCGGGGCCAACGTCCTGACTTTC | CASSVQGSGANVLTF
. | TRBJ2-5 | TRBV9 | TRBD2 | TGTGCCAGCAGTCCGGGACTAGCGGGAGAAGAGACCCAGTACTTC | CASSPGLAGEETQYF
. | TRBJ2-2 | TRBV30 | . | TGTGCCTGGAGTGTAATTGTAGGCACGAACACCGGGGAGCTGTTTTTT | CAWSVIVGTNTGELFF
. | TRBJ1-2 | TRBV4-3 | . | TGCGCCAGCAGCCAACCGAATGCGGCGGGAAGCGGCTACACCTTC | CASSQPNAAGSGYTF
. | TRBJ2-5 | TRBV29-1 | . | TGCAGCGGGGGCTCAGAGACCCAGTACTTC | CSGGSETQYF
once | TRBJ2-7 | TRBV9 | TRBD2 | TGTGCCAGCAGCGCGGGGACTAGCGGGATCAACGAGCAGTACTTC | CASSAGTSGINEQYF
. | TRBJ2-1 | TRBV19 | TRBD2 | TGTGCCAGTAGTATAGACCTAGCGGGGTCGTACAATGAGCAGTTCTTC | CASSIDLAGSYNEQFF
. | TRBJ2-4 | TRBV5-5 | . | TGTGCCAGCAGCTTGACAGGGATACGGGCGTTAGCCAAAAACATTCAGTACTTC | CASSLTGIRALAKNIQYF
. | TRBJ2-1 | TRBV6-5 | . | TGTGCCAGCAGTTACTCGGGGACGGGTGGGAATGAGCAGTTCTTC | CASSYSGTGGNEQFF
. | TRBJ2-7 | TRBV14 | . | TGTGCCAGCAGCCAGATGACAGAATCCTACGAGCAGTACTTC | CASSQMTESYEQYF
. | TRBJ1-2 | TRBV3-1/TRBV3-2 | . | TGTGCCAGCAGCCCCTTAACGGGGGGCTTTGGCTACACCTTC | CASSPLTGGFGYTF
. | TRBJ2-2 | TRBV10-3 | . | TGTGCCATCAGTGTTCGGGGGGCAAAATTTAGAGCGAACACCGGGGAGCTGTTTTTT | CAISVRGAKFRANTGELFF